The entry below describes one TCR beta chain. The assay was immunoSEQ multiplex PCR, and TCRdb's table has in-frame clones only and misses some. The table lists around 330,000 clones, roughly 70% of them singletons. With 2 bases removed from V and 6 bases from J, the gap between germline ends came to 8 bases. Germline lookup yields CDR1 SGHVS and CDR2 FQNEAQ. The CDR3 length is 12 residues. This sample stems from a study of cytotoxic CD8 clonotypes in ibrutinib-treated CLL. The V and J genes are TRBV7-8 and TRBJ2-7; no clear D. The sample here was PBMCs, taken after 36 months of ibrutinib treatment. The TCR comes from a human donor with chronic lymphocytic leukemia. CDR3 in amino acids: CASSLFISEQYF. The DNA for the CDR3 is TGTGCCAGCAGCTTATTCATCAGCGAGCAGTACTTC.